Here is one T cell receptor (beta chain) with its context. J gave up 5 bases and V 1 base, and 4 bases lay outside the gene matches. The V gene's germline CDR1 is MNHNS and CDR2 SASEGT. This CDR3 comprises 14 residues. The treatment was: around 19 received Ad26.COV2.S at low or high dose, single or two shots; roughly five received placebo; per-sample allocation not given. Sampling took place 63 days after the first vaccine or placebo injection. Ad26 vector vaccine expressed Wuhan-strain SARS-CoV-2 spike. TCRdb's copy holds only in-frame clones and misses some; the assay was immunoSEQ multiplex PCR. This sample yields roughly 320,000 clones, of which about nine tenths are seen a single time; around 3.6% belongs to the top ten. This specimen comes from a study of Ad26.COV2.S vaccination and SARS-CoV-2 variants.

The sequencing here drew on peripheral blood, taken in a trial of Ad26.COV2.S vaccine versus placebo. The V and J genes are TRBV6-1 and TRBJ2-5; 7 nucleotides agree with TRBD1. The TCR comes from a person aged 18-60 years who received the Ad26.COV2.S COVID-19 vaccine or a placebo. CDR3 region: CASSEGQGRETQYF. DNA for the CDR3: TGTGCCAGCAGTGAAGGACAGGGCCGGGAGACCCAGTACTTC.